This T cell receptor beta chain was captured in a study of blood T cell repertoires in COVID-19. The repertoire was sequenced with immunoSEQ multiplex PCR; TCRdb's copy has only in-frame clones and lacks some. The sample records around 170,000 clones, 85% to 90% being singletons. The CDR3 length is 14 residues. V lost 8 bases, J lost 6 bases, and 9 bases stayed unmatched. Germline lookup yields CDR1 MNHNY and CDR2 SVGAGI (reference sequence). The source is a woman between 65 and 79 years old with acute or convalescent COVID-19. This chain uses TRBV6-6 with TRBJ2-1; 8 nucleotides line up with TRBD2. The sample consisted of peripheral blood. In DNA form, the CDR3 reads TGTGCCAGCGGGAGCGGGAGTGAACGCAATGAGCAGTTCTTC. This codes for CASGSGSERNEQFF.